The clone carrying this T cell receptor (beta chain) was observed once. Its antigen remains unknown. V shed 10 bases and J 7 bases; nucleotides not matched to a gene: 6. Germline values: CDR1 MNHEY, CDR2 SVGAGI. This CDR3 is built from 11 residues. The entry originates in a study of OX40 agonist ivuxolimab in advanced cancers. Study-level results: Compared with CD4+, CD8+ T cells on average had more expanded clones.

Generated by immunoSEQ multiplex PCR, the TCRdb table keeps only in-frame clones and is missing some. This table holds some 85,000 clones, approximately 90% found once. The sequenced sample was CD4+ or CD8+ T cells sorted from blood, obtained in a trial of the OX40 agonist ivuxolimab. This clonotype originated in an adult with an advanced solid tumor such as melanoma, head and neck, liver or kidney cancer. The genes are TRBV6-5 and TRBJ2-5; 7 bases are a match to TRBD1. CDR3 region: CATRQGPTQYF. In DNA, the CDR3 is TGTGCCACTCGACAGGGTCCGACCCAGTACTTC.